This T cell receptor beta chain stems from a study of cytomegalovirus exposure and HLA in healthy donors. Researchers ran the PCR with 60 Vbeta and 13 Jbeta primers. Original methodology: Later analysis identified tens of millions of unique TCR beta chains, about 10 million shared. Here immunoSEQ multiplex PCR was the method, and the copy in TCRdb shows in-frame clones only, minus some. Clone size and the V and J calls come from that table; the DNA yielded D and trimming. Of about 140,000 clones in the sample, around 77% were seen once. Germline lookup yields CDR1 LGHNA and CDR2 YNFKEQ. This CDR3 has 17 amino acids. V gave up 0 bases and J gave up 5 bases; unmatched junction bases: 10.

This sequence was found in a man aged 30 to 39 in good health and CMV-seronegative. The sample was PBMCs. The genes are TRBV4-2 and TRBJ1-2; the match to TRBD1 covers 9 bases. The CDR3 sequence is CASSQDLRQGEGYGYTF. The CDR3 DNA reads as TGTGCCAGCAGCCAAGATCTAAGACAGGGGGAGGGGTATGGCTACACCTTC.